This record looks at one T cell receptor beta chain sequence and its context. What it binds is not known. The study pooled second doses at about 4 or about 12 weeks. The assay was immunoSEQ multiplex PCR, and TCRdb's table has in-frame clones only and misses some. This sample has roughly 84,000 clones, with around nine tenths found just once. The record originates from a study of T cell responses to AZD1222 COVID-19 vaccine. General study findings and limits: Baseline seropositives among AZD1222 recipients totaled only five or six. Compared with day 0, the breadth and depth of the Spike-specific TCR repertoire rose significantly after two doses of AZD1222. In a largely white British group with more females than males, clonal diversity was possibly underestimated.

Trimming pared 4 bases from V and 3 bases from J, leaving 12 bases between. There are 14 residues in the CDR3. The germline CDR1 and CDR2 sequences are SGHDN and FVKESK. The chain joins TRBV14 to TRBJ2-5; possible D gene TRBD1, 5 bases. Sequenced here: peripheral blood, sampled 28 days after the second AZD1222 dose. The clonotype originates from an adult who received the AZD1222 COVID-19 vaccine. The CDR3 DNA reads TGTGCCAGCAGCCCCTTAGGGGCGGAAGAGACCCAGTACTTC. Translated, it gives CASSPLGAEETQYF. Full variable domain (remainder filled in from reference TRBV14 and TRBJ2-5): EAGVTQFPSHSVIEKGQTVTLRCDPISGHDNLYWYRRVMGKEIKFLLHFVKESKQDESGMPNNRFLAERTGGTYSTLKVQPAELEDSGVYFCASSPLGAEETQYFGPGTRLLVL.